Presented here are 5 T cell receptor beta chains from one specimen sequenced in a study of graft-versus-host responses after intestinal transplantation. Some clones are missing from TCRdb's copy, which holds only in-frame ones; the method was immunoSEQ multiplex PCR. The repertoire holds tens of thousands of clones, with around 94% as singletons. Sequences were derived from PBMCs, sampled 16 days after intestinal transplant. All receptors come from a human patient who received an intestinal transplant, so some T cells may come from the graft donor.

The CDR3: CASSLGTSGVSYNEQFF. DNA of the CDR3: TGCGCCAGCAGCCTAGGGACTAGCGGAGTTTCCTACAATGAGCAGTTCTTC. The chain has TRBV4-1 and TRBJ2-1, with TRBD2 matching 11 bases. CDR1 is MGHRA and CDR2 is YSYEKL in the germline V gene. CDR3 length: 17 amino acids. Losses at the gene ends were 4 bases for V and 1 base for J; bases not matched to a gene: 6.

The sample holds one count of this clone. The V gene is TRBV7-2, the J gene TRBJ2-1; 10 nucleotides agree with TRBD2. The CDR3 consists of 17 residues. The trim removed 5 bases at V and 3 bases at J, leaving 10 bases unmatched. Germline V gene lookup returns CDR1 SGHTA and CDR2 FQGNSA. CDR3 sequence reads: CASSPDPGTSVYNEQFF. The CDR3, as DNA: TGTGCCAGCAGCCCCGACCCCGGGACTAGCGTCTACAATGAGCAGTTCTTC.

V is TRBV19 and J is TRBJ2-5; D gene uncertain. The CDR3 spans 14 residues. Germline CDR1 LNHDA, CDR2 SQIVND (reference sequence). V was cut by 5 bases and J by 5 bases, with 15 bases left in between. DNA of the CDR3: TGTGCCAGTAGTTCCACCGTTGATGGGGAGACCCAGTACTTC. Its protein is CASSSTVDGETQYF.

J is TRBJ1-5 and V is TRBV19; D is possibly TRBD1 (5 bases). V gave up 6 bases and J gave up 4 bases, with 10 bases separating them. CDR3 length: 13 amino acids. The V gene's germline CDR1 is LNHDA and CDR2 SQIVND (reference sequence). The CDR3 loop reads CASRGRGNQPQHF. The CDR3 bases are TGTGCCAGTAGAGGTCGGGGGAATCAGCCCCAGCATTTT.

V is TRBV23-1 and J is TRBJ2-5, with 8 bases matching TRBD1. TRBV23-1 is given ORF status, its function remaining uncertain. V was clipped by 4 bases and J by 0 bases; unmatched bases: 4. The CDR3 length is 15 residues. CDR3: CASSRDRRYQETQYF. The CDR3 DNA reads TGCGCCAGCAGTCGGGACAGGAGGTACCAAGAGACCCAGTACTTC.